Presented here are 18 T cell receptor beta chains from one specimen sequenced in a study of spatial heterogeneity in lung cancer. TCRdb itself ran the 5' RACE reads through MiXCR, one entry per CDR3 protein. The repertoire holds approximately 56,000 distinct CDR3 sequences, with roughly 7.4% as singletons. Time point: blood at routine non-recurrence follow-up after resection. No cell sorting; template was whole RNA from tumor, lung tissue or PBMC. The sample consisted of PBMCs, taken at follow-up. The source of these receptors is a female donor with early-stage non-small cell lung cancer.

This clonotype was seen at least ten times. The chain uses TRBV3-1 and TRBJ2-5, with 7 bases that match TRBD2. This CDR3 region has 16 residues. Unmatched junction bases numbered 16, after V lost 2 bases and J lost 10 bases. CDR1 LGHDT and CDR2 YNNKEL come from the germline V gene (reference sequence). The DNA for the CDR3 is TGTGCCAGCAGCCAACTCGCAGAAGGGGAGGGCGCGAACCAGTACTTC. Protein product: CASSQLAEGEGANQYF.

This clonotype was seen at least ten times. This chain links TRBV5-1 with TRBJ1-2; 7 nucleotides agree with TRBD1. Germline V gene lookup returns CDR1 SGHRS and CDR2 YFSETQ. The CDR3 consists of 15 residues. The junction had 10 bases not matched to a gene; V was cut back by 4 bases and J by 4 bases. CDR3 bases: TGCGCCAGCAGCCTAACAGACAGGGCCCTCTATGGCTACACCTTC. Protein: CASSLTDRALYGYTF.

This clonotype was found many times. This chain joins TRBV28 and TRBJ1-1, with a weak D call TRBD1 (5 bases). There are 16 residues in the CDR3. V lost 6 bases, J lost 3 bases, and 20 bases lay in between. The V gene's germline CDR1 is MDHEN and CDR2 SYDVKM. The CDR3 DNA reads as TGTGCCAGCAGACCACTAGGGGAGGGTCTGGACACTGAAGCTTTCTTT. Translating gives CASRPLGEGLDTEAFF. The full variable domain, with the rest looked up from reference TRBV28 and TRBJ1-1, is DVKVTQSSRYLVKRTGEKVFLECVQDMDHENMFWYRQDPGLGLRLIYFSYDVKMKEKGDIPEGYSVSREKKERFSLILESASTNQTSMYLCASRPLGEGLDTEAFFGQGTRLTVV.

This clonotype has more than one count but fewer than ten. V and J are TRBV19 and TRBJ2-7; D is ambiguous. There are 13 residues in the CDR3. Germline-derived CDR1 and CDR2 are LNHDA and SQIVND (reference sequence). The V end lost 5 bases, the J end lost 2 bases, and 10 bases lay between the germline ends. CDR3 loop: CASSAGPTYEQYF. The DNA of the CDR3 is TGTGCCAGTAGTGCCGGACCGACCTACGAGCAGTACTTC.

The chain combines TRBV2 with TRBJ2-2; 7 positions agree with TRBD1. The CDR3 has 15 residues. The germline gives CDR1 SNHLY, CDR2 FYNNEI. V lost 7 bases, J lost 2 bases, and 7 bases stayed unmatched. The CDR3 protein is CASNDRERNTGELFF. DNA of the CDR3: TGTGCCAGCAATGACAGGGAAAGAAACACCGGGGAGCTGTTTTTT.

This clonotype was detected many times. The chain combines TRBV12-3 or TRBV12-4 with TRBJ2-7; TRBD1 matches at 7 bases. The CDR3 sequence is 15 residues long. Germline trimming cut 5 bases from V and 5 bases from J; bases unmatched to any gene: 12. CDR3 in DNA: TGTGCCAGCAGTCGGACAGGCGCTTCTCTACACGAGCAGTACTTC. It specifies CASSRTGASLHEQYF.

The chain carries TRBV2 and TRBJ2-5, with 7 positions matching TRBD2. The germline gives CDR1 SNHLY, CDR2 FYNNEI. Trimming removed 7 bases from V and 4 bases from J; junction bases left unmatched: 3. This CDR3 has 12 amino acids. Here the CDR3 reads CASNAGVETQYF. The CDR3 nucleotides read TGTGCCAGCAACGCGGGGGTAGAGACCCAGTACTTC.

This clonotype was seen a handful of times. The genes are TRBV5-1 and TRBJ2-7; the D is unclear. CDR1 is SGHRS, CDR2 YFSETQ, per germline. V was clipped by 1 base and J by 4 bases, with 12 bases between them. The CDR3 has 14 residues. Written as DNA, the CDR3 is TGCGCCAGCAGCTTGACCCTAGGAGATTACGAGCAGTACTTC. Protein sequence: CASSLTLGDYEQYF.

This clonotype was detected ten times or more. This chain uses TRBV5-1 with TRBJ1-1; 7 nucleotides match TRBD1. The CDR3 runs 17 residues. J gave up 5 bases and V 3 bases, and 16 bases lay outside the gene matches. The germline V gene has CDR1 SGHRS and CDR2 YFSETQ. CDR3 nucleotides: TGCGCCAGCAGCTCCACCCAGGGGGGCGCAGTAGGGACTGAAGCTTTCTTT. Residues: CASSSTQGGAVGTEAFF.

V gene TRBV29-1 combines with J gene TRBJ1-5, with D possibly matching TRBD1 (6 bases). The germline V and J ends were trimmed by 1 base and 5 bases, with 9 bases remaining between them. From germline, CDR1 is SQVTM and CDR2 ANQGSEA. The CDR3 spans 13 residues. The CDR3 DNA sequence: TGCAGCGTTGAAGTGGCAGGGGATCAGCCCCAGCATTTT. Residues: CSVEVAGDQPQHF.

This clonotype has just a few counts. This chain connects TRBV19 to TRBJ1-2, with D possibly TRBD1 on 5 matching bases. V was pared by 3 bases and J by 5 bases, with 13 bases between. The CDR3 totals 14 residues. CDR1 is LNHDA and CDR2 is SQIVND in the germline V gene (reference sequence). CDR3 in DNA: TGTGCCAGTAGTATGGGGCCCTCCGAATATGGCTACACCTTC. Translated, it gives CASSMGPSEYGYTF.

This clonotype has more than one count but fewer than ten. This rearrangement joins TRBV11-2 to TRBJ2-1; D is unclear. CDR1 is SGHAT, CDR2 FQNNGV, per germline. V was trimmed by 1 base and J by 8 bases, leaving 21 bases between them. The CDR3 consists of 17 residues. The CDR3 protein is CASSLVARTLSFHEQFF. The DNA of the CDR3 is TGTGCCAGCAGCTTAGTCGCTCGAACCCTCTCCTTCCATGAGCAGTTCTTC.

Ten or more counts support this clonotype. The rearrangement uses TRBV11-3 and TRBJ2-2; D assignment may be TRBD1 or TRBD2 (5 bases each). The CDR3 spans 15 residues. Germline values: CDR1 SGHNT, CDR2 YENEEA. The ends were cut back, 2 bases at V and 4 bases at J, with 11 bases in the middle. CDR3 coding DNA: TGTGCCAGCAGCTTATTCTCGGGGACCACCGGGGAGCTGTTTTTT. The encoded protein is CASSLFSGTTGELFF.

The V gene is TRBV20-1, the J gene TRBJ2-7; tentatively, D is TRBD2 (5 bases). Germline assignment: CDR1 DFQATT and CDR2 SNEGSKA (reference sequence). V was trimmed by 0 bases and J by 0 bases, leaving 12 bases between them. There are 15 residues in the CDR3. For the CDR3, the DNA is TGCAGTGCTAGAGACTTGGCGGGTAGCTCCTACGAGCAGTACTTC. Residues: CSARDLAGSSYEQYF.

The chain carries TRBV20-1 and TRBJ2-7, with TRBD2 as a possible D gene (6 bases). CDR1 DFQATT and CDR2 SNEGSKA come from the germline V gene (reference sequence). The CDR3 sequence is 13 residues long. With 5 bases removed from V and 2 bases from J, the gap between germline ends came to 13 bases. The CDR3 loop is CSAGRGNPYEQYF. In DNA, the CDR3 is TGCAGTGCTGGCCGGGGGAACCCCTACGAGCAGTACTTC.

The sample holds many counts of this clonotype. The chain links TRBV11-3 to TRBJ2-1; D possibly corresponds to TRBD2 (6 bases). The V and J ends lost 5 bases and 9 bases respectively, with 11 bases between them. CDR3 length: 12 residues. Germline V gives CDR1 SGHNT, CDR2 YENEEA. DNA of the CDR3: TGTGCCAGCAGCCTCGCGGGGAGTGAGCAGTTCTTC. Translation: CASSLAGSEQFF.

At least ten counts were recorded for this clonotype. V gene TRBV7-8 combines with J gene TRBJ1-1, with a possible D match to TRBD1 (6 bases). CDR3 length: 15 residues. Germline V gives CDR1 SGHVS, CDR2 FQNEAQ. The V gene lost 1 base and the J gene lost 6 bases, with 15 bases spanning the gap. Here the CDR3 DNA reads TGTGCCAGCAGCTTAGGGGCAGGGGAGAGCCCTGAAGCTTTCTTT. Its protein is CASSLGAGESPEAFF.

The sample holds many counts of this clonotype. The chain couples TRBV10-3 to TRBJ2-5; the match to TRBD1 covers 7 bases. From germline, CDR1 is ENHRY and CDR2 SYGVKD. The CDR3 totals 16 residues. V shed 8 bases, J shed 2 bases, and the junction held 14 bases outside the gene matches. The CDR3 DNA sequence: TGTGCCATCCCCCCCCTGTTCCGGGACAGACAAGAGACCCAGTACTTC. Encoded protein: CAIPPLFRDRQETQYF.